The 23 T cell receptor beta chains presented below share a single source sample, sequenced in a study of cytomegalovirus exposure and HLA in healthy donors. Vbeta (60) and Jbeta (13) primers were used in the PCR. The data were produced by immunoSEQ multiplex PCR, yet TCRdb's version contains in-frame clones alone and is incomplete. The sample table sets out about 210,000 clones. The sequenced sample consisted of PBMCs. All receptors derive from a woman in her thirties in good health and CMV-seropositive.

CDR3: CASSATGPVSYEQYF. The CDR3 bases are TGTGCCAGCAGTGCCACAGGGCCTGTTTCCTACGAGCAGTACTTC. This chain links TRBV28 with TRBJ2-7, with a possible D match to TRBD1 (6 bases). V lost 5 bases to trimming and J lost 1 base, with 15 bases between them. Looked up from germline, CDR1 is MDHEN and CDR2 is SYDVKM. CDR3 length equals 15 residues.

The chain joins TRBV2 to TRBJ2-7, with D possibly matching TRBD2 (5 bases). V dropped 3 bases and J dropped 6 bases, with 12 bases sitting between them. The CDR3 covers 13 residues. Germline CDR1 and CDR2: SNHLY and FYNNEI. DNA for the CDR3: TGTGCCAGCAGTGAGAGAGGGATCAGCGAGCAGTACTTC. This gives the protein CASSERGISEQYF. Full variable domain (outside the CDR3, taken from reference TRBV2 and TRBJ2-7): EPEVTQTPSHQVTQMGQEVILRCVPISNHLYFYWYRQILGQKVEFLVSFYNNEISEKSEIFDDQFSVERPDGSNFTLKIRSTKLEDSAMYFCASSERGISEQYFGPGTRLTVT.

The chain combines TRBV5-5 with TRBJ2-7; D is unresolved. V shed 2 bases and J shed 8 bases, with 11 bases lying between them. The CDR3 extends over 12 amino acids. Per germline, CDR1 SGHKS and CDR2 YYEKEE (reference sequence). CDR3 in amino acids: CASSFRSSQQYF. CDR3 sequence (DNA): TGTGCCAGCAGCTTCAGGTCCTCGCAGCAGTACTTC.

V is TRBV6-6 and J is TRBJ2-2, with 8 nucleotides matching TRBD1. V lost 8 bases and J lost 4; bases outside the gene matches: 3. CDR1 is MNHNY and CDR2 is SVGAGI in the germline V gene (reference sequence). The CDR3 loop spans 13 amino acids. DNA for the CDR3: TGTGCCAGCCAGGGGGCGCCCACCGGGGAGCTGTTTTTT. Protein product: CASQGAPTGELFF.

The chain carries TRBV7-8 and TRBJ2-7; 7 bases are shared with TRBD2. The trim removed 1 base at V and 2 bases at J, leaving 2 bases unmatched. This CDR3 region has 14 residues. Germline V gene data show CDR1 as SGHVS and CDR2 as FQNEAQ. In nucleotides, the CDR3 is TGTGCCAGCAGCTTAGGGCGGGGGACCTACGAGCAGTACTTC. Residues: CASSLGRGTYEQYF.

The rearrangement links TRBV30 to TRBJ2-1, with 9 bases aligning to TRBD2. Trimming removed 2 bases from V and 4 bases from J; junction bases left unmatched: 3. Germline V gene data show CDR1 as GTSNPN and CDR2 as SVGIG (reference sequence). The CDR3 consists of 14 residues. CDR3 DNA: TGTGCCTGGAGTTCCAGCGGGAGGTACAATGAGCAGTTCTTC. Translating gives CAWSSSGRYNEQFF.

The J gene is TRBJ1-2, the V gene TRBV2, with 8 bases aligning to TRBD1. The germline gives CDR1 SNHLY, CDR2 FYNNEI. V lost 3 bases to trimming and J lost 3 bases; unmatched junction nucleotides: 3. The CDR3 covers 14 residues. CDR3 amino acids: CASSESGGYYGYTF. Here the CDR3 DNA reads TGTGCCAGCAGTGAGTCAGGGGGCTACTATGGCTACACCTTC.

CDR3 bases: TGTGCCAGCAGCGGCCTAGCGGGTTACTACGAGCAGTACTTC. Translation gives CASSGLAGYYEQYF. This chain links TRBV6-1 with TRBJ2-7, with 8 bases that match TRBD2. Trimming removed 6 bases from V and 3 bases from J; junction bases left unmatched: 7. The germline gives CDR1 MNHNS, CDR2 SASEGT. The CDR3 is 14 amino acids.

V usage is TRBV19 and J usage is TRBJ2-6; the D gene is possibly TRBD2 (6 bases). Trimming took 1 base from V and 0 from J, leaving 13 bases between them. This CDR3 is built from 18 residues. CDR1 is LNHDA, CDR2 SQIVND, per germline (reference sequence). The CDR3 is CASSIARDGISGANVLTF. The DNA of the CDR3 is TGTGCCAGTAGTATAGCGCGGGACGGGATCTCTGGGGCCAACGTCCTGACTTTC.

This chain links TRBV11-2 with TRBJ1-1; D possibly corresponds to TRBD1 (6 bases). Germline lookup yields CDR1 SGHAT and CDR2 FQNNGV. Between the trimmed V and J ends, which lost 7 bases and 4 bases, there was a span of 19 bases. The CDR3 is made up of 15 amino acids. The CDR3 DNA reads as TGTGCCAGCACCCTATGGGGGGGGGCAGGCACTGAAGCTTTCTTT. It encodes CASTLWGGAGTEAFF.

The CDR3 bases are TGTGCCAGCAGTTTAAGCGGCAATCAGCCCCAGCATTTT. It yields the protein CASSLSGNQPQHF. The chain is built from TRBV27 and TRBJ1-5; D not resolved. The CDR3 sequence is 13 residues long. Germline V gives CDR1 MNHEY, CDR2 SMNVEV (reference sequence). V lost 2 bases, J lost 2 bases, and 4 bases lay in between.

The chain couples TRBV5-4 to TRBJ2-1; tentative D call: TRBD1 (5 bases). The germline V gene encodes CDR1 SGHNT and CDR2 YYREEE (reference sequence). The V gene lost 0 bases and the J gene lost 3 bases, with 10 bases spanning the gap. The CDR3 has 15 residues. Written as DNA, the CDR3 is TGTGCCAGCAGCTTGGATCAGGGTATCTACAATGAGCAGTTCTTC. It yields the protein CASSLDQGIYNEQFF.

The V call is TRBV4-2, the J call TRBJ1-2; 9 bases are shared with TRBD1. CDR3 length: 18 residues. The V and J ends lost 0 bases and 2 bases, in that order; junction bases with no gene match: 10. Germline V gives CDR1 LGHNA, CDR2 YNFKEQ. CDR3 in amino acids: CASSQDSHRDRENYGYTF. CDR3 bases: TGTGCCAGCAGCCAAGATTCGCATAGGGACAGGGAGAACTATGGCTACACCTTC.

The genes are TRBV5-6 and TRBJ1-5, with 9 bases lining up with TRBD1. CDR1 is SGHDT and CDR2 is YYEEEE in the germline V gene. The V segment lost 0 bases and the J segment 0 bases; nucleotides outside the gene matches: 10. This CDR3 comprises 19 residues. CDR3 loop: CASSLGGDRAPYSNQPQHF. The CDR3 coding sequence is TGTGCCAGCAGCTTGGGGGGGGACAGGGCACCATATAGCAATCAGCCCCAGCATTTT.

V is TRBV6-6 and J is TRBJ1-1; a weak D match, TRBD1 (6 bases). The CDR3 is 14 residues long. Looked up from germline, CDR1 is MNHNY and CDR2 is SVGAGI (reference sequence). Trimming shortened V by 6 bases and J by 2 bases, and 13 bases separated the two germline ends. CDR3 in amino acids: CASSATGANTEAFF. As DNA, the CDR3 is TGTGCCAGCAGCGCGACAGGAGCCAACACTGAAGCTTTCTTT.

The chain carries TRBV19 and TRBJ2-7; D may be TRBD2 (5 bases). CDR3 length: 16 residues. V was shortened by 2 bases and J by 1 base, with 15 bases between the two germline ends. Germline V gene sequence: CDR1 LNHDA, CDR2 SQIVND (reference sequence). In DNA form, the CDR3 reads TGTGCCAGTAGTATATCCATCGGGGTCGTATCCTACGAGCAGTACTTC. Translated: CASSISIGVVSYEQYF.

V gene TRBV29-1 combines with J gene TRBJ2-1, with D unclear. Germline lookup yields CDR1 SQVTM and CDR2 ANQGSEA. The CDR3 length is 11 residues. The CDR3 region has the DNA TGCAGGTCAGGCTGGAACAATGAGCAGTTCTTC. Residues: CRSGWNNEQFF.

This rearrangement joins TRBV4-1 to TRBJ2-6; D unresolved. The CDR3 extends over 14 amino acids. Trimming left V 1 base short and J 3 bases short, with 4 bases between. CDR1 MGHRA and CDR2 YSYEKL come from the germline V gene. The CDR3: CASSQAGGANVLTF. The CDR3 DNA is TGCGCCAGCAGCCAAGCAGGTGGGGCCAACGTCCTGACTTTC.

The chain recombines TRBV6-6 with TRBJ2-7, with D perhaps TRBD2 (6 bases). This CDR3 is 14 amino acids long. Trimming pared 6 bases from V and 0 bases from J, leaving 12 bases between. Per germline, CDR1 MNHNY and CDR2 SVGAGI (reference sequence). The DNA for the CDR3 is TGTGCCAGCAGCGATAGCGGATACTCCTACGAGCAGTACTTC. Its protein is CASSDSGYSYEQYF.

The chain has TRBV5-6 and TRBJ2-1, with 8 bases identical to TRBD2. CDR1 SGHDT and CDR2 YYEEEE come from the germline V gene. The CDR3 length is 15 residues. V lost 0 bases and J lost 6; bases outside the gene matches: 5. The CDR3 sequence is CASSLVSGEVNEQFF. Written as DNA, the CDR3 is TGTGCCAGCAGCTTGGTTAGCGGGGAGGTCAATGAGCAGTTCTTC.

The CDR3 DNA is TGTGCCAGCTCACCGAACGGTGTAGGCCGGGGTGGGGCCAACGTCCTGACTTTC. Translated, it gives CASSPNGVGRGGANVLTF. This rearrangement joins TRBV18 to TRBJ2-6; maybe TRBD2 (5 bases). The CDR3 has 18 residues. From germline, CDR1 is KGHSH and CDR2 LQKENI. V gave up 3 bases and J gave up 3 bases, with 18 bases separating them.

The chain uses TRBV7-6 and TRBJ1-4; 8 bases agree with TRBD1. V gave up 2 bases and J gave up 7 bases; unmatched junction bases: 6. Germline V gene sequence: CDR1 SGHVS, CDR2 FNYEAQ. The CDR3 has 15 residues. The CDR3 spells CASSLPQGAGEKLFF. The CDR3 DNA reads TGTGCCAGCAGCTTACCGCAGGGGGCAGGTGAAAAACTGTTTTTT.

The rearrangement uses TRBV6-6 and TRBJ1-2, with D perhaps TRBD1 (5 bases). Germline CDR1 reads MNHNY; CDR2 reads SVGAGI (reference sequence). The CDR3 loop spans 14 amino acids. Trimming pared 3 bases from V and 8 bases from J, leaving 16 bases between. The CDR3 sequence: CASSYFQQGAGYTF. CDR3 coding DNA: TGTGCCAGCAGTTATTTTCAACAAGGGGCAGGCTACACCTTC.